Shown below are 29 T cell receptor beta chains from a single sample sequenced in a study of Graves' ophthalmopathy and Graves' hyperthyroidism. The authors amplified TCR beta CDR3 regions from RNA transcripts. HTBI primers served in a first-round RT-PCR, which a second-round multiplex PCR followed. One entry per CDR3 protein, called by TCRdb with MiXCR from the multiplex PCR reads. The data show around 1.1 million distinct CDR3 sequences, around a third seen once. Sequenced input: peripheral blood or thyroid tissue (not recorded which). The receptors derive from an adult man with Graves' hyperthyroidism.

The chain links TRBV29-1 to TRBJ2-7; no reliable D call. The CDR3 consists of 10 residues. Germline CDR1 reads SQVTM; CDR2 reads ANQGSEA. V shed 6 bases and J shed 6 bases, with 9 bases lying between them. The CDR3 spells CSVATGEQYF. CDR3 DNA: TGCAGCGTAGCCACTGGCGAGCAGTACTTC.

This clonotype has ten or more counts. The V gene is TRBV29-1, the J gene TRBJ1-2; D not certain. The V and J ends lost 6 bases and 1 base respectively, with 18 bases between them. The CDR3 has 15 residues. Germline V gives CDR1 SQVTM, CDR2 ANQGSEA. The DNA of the CDR3 is TGCAGCGTCCGGATCGGGAAGTCAGATAACTATGGCTACACCTTC. Translation gives CSVRIGKSDNYGYTF.

In this sample, this clonotype turned up a few times. The chain is built from TRBV10-3 and TRBJ1-5; D is ambiguous. Per germline, CDR1 ENHRY and CDR2 SYGVKD. With 2 bases removed from V and 6 bases from J, the gap between germline ends came to 5 bases. CDR3 size: 12 residues. This chain's CDR3 is CAISEGTQPQHF. The CDR3 region has the DNA TGTGCCATCAGTGAGGGTACTCAGCCCCAGCATTTT.

The sample holds a few counts of this clonotype. The chain has TRBV4-1 and TRBJ1-2, with 8 bases lining up with TRBD1. V lost 2 bases, J lost 3 bases, and 8 bases stayed unmatched. CDR1 and CDR2 from the germline V gene are MGHRA and YSYEKL. CDR3 length: 16 amino acids. The CDR3 here is CASSQYDPGQDYGYTF. The CDR3 region has the DNA TGCGCCAGCAGCCAATATGACCCGGGACAGGACTATGGCTACACCTTC.

DNA for the CDR3: TGTGCCAGCCAAAAGACAGGGCGCTCACCCCTCCACTTT. Its protein product is CASQKTGRSPLHF. The chain recombines TRBV25-1 with TRBJ1-6; 7 bases line up with TRBD1. CDR1 is MGHDK and CDR2 is SYGVNS in the germline V gene. CDR3 length: 13 residues. Trimming took 8 bases from V and 10 from J; bases not matched to a gene: 8.

This clonotype was found many times. One junction end does not reproduce the germline sequence, and a read error may be involved. The chain has TRBV7-2 and TRBJ1-5, with D perhaps matching TRBD1 (5 bases). There are 15 residues in the CDR3. Germline-derived CDR1 and CDR2 are SGHTA and FQGNSA. CDR3 DNA: TGTGCCAGCAGCCTTGGGGCAGCCCTCAATCAGCCCCAACATTTT. It encodes CASSLGAALNQPQHF.

The CDR3 reads CSPIGIGNSPLHF. DNA for the CDR3: TGCAGCCCTATAGGAATAGGGAATTCACCCCTCCACTTT. V and J are TRBV20-1 and TRBJ1-6; D call uncertain. Germline CDR1 DFQATT, CDR2 SNEGSKA (reference sequence). This CDR3 is built from 13 residues.

This chain connects TRBV7-8 to TRBJ1-4; TRBD1 matches 12 bases. CDR3 length: 15 residues. V lost 6 bases and J lost 8; bases outside the gene matches: 7. CDR1 is SGHVS, CDR2 FQNEAQ, per germline. CDR3 bases: TGTGCCAGCAGGTCTGGGACAGGGGGCGGGGAAAAACTGTTTTTT. This codes for CASRSGTGGGEKLFF.

This clonotype was counted ten times or more. The gene calls are TRBV7-2 and TRBJ1-5; D unclear. This CDR3 comprises 14 residues. In germline, CDR1 is SGHTA, CDR2 FQGNSA. V lost 1 base and J 3 bases, leaving 7 bases between the germline ends. In nucleotides, the CDR3 is TGTGCCAGCAGCTTAGGTCGTTACAATCAGCCCCAGCATTTT. Its protein is CASSLGRYNQPQHF.

This clonotype was seen at least ten times. The J gene is TRBJ2-7, the V gene TRBV2, with D unclear. Germline V gene data show CDR1 as SNHLY and CDR2 as FYNNEI. The CDR3 totals 13 residues. V lost 7 bases and J lost 2, with 12 bases in between. CDR3 DNA sequence: TGTGCCAGCATTGGTGGAGAAGCCTACGAGCAGTACTTC. This codes for CASIGGEAYEQYF.

This clonotype was detected ten times or more. This sequence may be a read error, since a much larger clone differs from it by one base. V gene TRBV12-3 or TRBV12-4 combines with J gene TRBJ2-7, with D unresolved. V lost 3 bases, J lost 5 bases, and 11 bases lay in between. There are 13 residues in the CDR3. The CDR3 is CASSFNPQNEQYF. In nucleotides, the CDR3 is TGTGCCAGCAGTTTCAATCCCCAGAACGAGCAGTACTTC.

The chain joins TRBV2 to TRBJ2-7, with a tentative D call TRBD2 (5 bases). V lost 10 bases, J lost 3 bases, and 22 bases lay in between. The germline gives CDR1 SNHLY, CDR2 FYNNEI. The CDR3 contains 15 residues. The CDR3 sequence: CATQLARGLYYEQYF. CDR3 nucleotide sequence: TGTGCCACCCAACTGGCCCGGGGTCTCTACTACGAGCAGTACTTC.

A word on this clonotype: A read error may explain this, as a much larger clone is one base away. This chain joins TRBV2 and TRBJ1-4, with no clear D. Per the germline V gene, CDR1 is SNHLY and CDR2 is FYNNEI. The CDR3 spans 17 residues. The CDR3 reads CASSKALGGLLNEKLFF. The CDR3 DNA reads TGTGCCAGCAGTAAAGCGCTTGGCGGGCTCCTTAATGAAAAACTGTTTTTT. Variable domain in full (rest from reference TRBV2 and TRBJ1-4): EPEVTQTPSHQVTQMGQEVILRCVPISNHLYFYWYRQILGQKVEFLVSFYNNEISEKSEIFDDQFSVERPDGSNFTLKIRSTKLEDSAMYFCASSKALGGLLNEKLFFGSGTQLSVL.

The table lists this clonotype with many counts. The chain has TRBV10-3 and TRBJ1-5; 9 bases map to TRBD1. Trimming at V came to 3 bases and at J to 3 bases, leaving 3 bases not matched to a gene. Per the germline V gene, CDR1 is ENHRY and CDR2 is SYGVKD. The CDR3 is 15 residues long. CDR3 DNA sequence: TGTGCCATCAGTGATGGGACAGGGTCCAATCAGCCCCAGCATTTT. Translating gives CAISDGTGSNQPQHF.

This chain uses TRBV29-1 with TRBJ1-2, with 7 nucleotides matching TRBD1. The V gene end was trimmed by 6 bases and the J gene end by 3 bases; junction bases not matched to a gene: 7. This CDR3 has 13 residues. Germline loops: CDR1 SQVTM, CDR2 ANQGSEA. The CDR3 spells CSVGDSGYYGYTF. CDR3 nucleotides: TGCAGCGTGGGGGACAGTGGATACTATGGCTACACCTTC.

Details on this clonotype: A read error is possible here, since a much larger clone lies one base away. V and J are TRBV7-6 and TRBJ1-1; 12 nucleotides align to TRBD1. The length of the CDR3 is 17 residues. Per the germline V gene, CDR1 is SGHVS and CDR2 is FNYEAQ. Here the CDR3 DNA reads TGTGCCGGCAGGTCCCTCCGGGACAGGGGGCTTTTGGCTGAAGCTTTCTTT. Its protein product is CAGRSLRDRGLLAEAFF.

Details on this clonotype: Mismatch with germline at one junction end may stem from a read error. V is TRBV11-1 and J is TRBJ1-6; 9 bases match TRBD1. CDR3 length equals 15 residues. CDR1 is SGHAT and CDR2 is FQDESV in the germline V gene (reference sequence). In nucleotides, the CDR3 is TGTGCCGGCAGTTTAAACAGGGGGCTTAGATCACCCCTCCACTTT. It yields the protein CAGSLNRGLRSPLHF.

This chain uses TRBV10-3 with TRBJ1-2, with 7 bases that match TRBD1. This CDR3 has 14 residues. Germline assignment: CDR1 ENHRY and CDR2 SYGVKD. The V gene end was trimmed by 5 bases and the J gene end by 7 bases; junction bases not matched to a gene: 10. The CDR3 DNA is TGTGCCATCAGTCCCGGGACAGTGGTCCTTGGCTACACCTTC. Amino acids: CAISPGTVVLGYTF.

This clonotype was seen just once. This CDR3 reads CSARRGQNINQPQHF. As DNA, the CDR3 is TGCAGTGCTAGGAGGGGACAGAACATAAATCAGCCCCAGCATTTT. This chain links TRBV20-1 with TRBJ1-5, with 7 bases that match TRBD1. The CDR3 sequence is 15 residues long. From germline, CDR1 is DFQATT and CDR2 SNEGSKA (reference sequence). The trim removed 3 bases at V and 4 bases at J, leaving 9 bases unmatched.

The rearrangement joins TRBV10-2 to TRBJ2-7, with TRBD1 matching 8 bases. The V gene's germline CDR1 is WSHSY and CDR2 SAAADI. The CDR3 is 14 residues long. J was trimmed by 5 bases and V by 2 bases; bases with no gene match: 5. CDR3 in amino acids: CASSELSGGNEQYF. Here the CDR3 DNA reads TGCGCCAGCAGTGAGCTTTCAGGGGGCAACGAGCAGTACTTC.

This clonotype showed up many times. The CDR3 DNA follows: TGCGCCAGCACGTCGGAGTTTGGGTCACCCCTCCACTTT. It encodes CASTSEFGSPLHF. The genes are TRBV4-3 and TRBJ1-6; D is unclear. Trimming shortened V by 7 bases and J by 10 bases, and 14 bases separated the two germline ends. CDR3 length: 13 residues. The germline CDR1 and CDR2 sequences are LGHNA and YSLEER.

The chain recombines TRBV12-3 or TRBV12-4 with TRBJ1-2; 9 bases align to TRBD1. The V gene end was trimmed by 7 bases and the J gene end by 3 bases; junction bases not matched to a gene: 9. The CDR3 loop spans 15 amino acids. The DNA of the CDR3 is TGTGCCAGCAACCGCCCACAGGGGGCCGACTATGGCTACACCTTC. Protein product: CASNRPQGADYGYTF.

The V call is TRBV7-9, the J call TRBJ1-2, with D possibly matching TRBD1 (5 bases). The CDR3 spans 17 residues. The germline V and J ends were trimmed by 4 bases and 0 bases, with 18 bases remaining between them. The germline gives CDR1 SEHNR, CDR2 FQNEAQ (reference sequence). CDR3 nucleotide sequence: TGTGCCAGCAGCTCCGCCCGGGACGGCCAGTCTAACTATGGCTACACCTTC. It specifies CASSSARDGQSNYGYTF.

The V gene is TRBV6-4, the J gene TRBJ2-5, with 9 bases identical to TRBD2. Losses at the gene ends were 6 bases for V and 5 bases for J; bases not matched to a gene: 10. Germline V CDR1 and CDR2: MRHNA, SNTAGT. This CDR3 has 15 residues. Here the CDR3 DNA reads TGTGCCAGCAGCGCCGTAGCGGGAGATTCGGAGACCCAGTACTTC. This encodes CASSAVAGDSETQYF.

This clonotype was observed a single time. The V and J genes are TRBV7-9 and TRBJ2-5, with D tentatively TRBD2 (5 bases). CDR3 length: 14 residues. V dropped 5 bases and J dropped 9 bases, with 19 bases sitting between them. Germline V gene sequence: CDR1 SEHNR, CDR2 FQNEAQ (reference sequence). CDR3 amino acids: CASSPAGLNQPQYF. In DNA, the CDR3 is TGTGCCAGCAGCCCAGCAGGACTGAATCAGCCCCAGTACTTC.

The CDR3 coding sequence is TGTGCCAGCACCCCAGTAGGGCCTGAGACCCAGTACTTC. Protein sequence: CASTPVGPETQYF. The chain couples TRBV11-1 to TRBJ2-5; no clear D. The CDR3 loop spans 13 amino acids. Looked up from germline, CDR1 is SGHAT and CDR2 is FQDESV (reference sequence). V lost 7 bases to trimming and J lost 5 bases, with 14 bases between them.

There are many counts of this clonotype. The CDR3 DNA is TGCAGCGTTCATTGGGGCGGGGAGCTGTTTTTT. Translated: CSVHWGGELFF. The chain has TRBV29-1 and TRBJ2-2; no firm D call. Trimming pared 5 bases from V and 7 bases from J, leaving 8 bases between. This CDR3 is built from 11 residues. The germline gives CDR1 SQVTM, CDR2 ANQGSEA.

In this sample, this clonotype turned up a few times. This chain links TRBV4-1 with TRBJ2-7; the D call may be TRBD1 or TRBD2 (5 bases each). The CDR3 loop spans 16 amino acids. Trimming shortened V by 1 base and J by 2 bases, and 15 bases separated the two germline ends. CDR1 MGHRA and CDR2 YSYEKL come from the germline V gene. The CDR3 loop is CASSQVPRGATYEQYF. The CDR3 coding sequence is TGCGCCAGCAGCCAAGTTCCCCGGGGCGCTACCTACGAGCAGTACTTC.

The sample holds many counts of this clonotype. This rearrangement joins TRBV19 to TRBJ1-4, with D possibly TRBD1 on 6 matching bases. There are 15 residues in the CDR3. Trimming pared 6 bases from V and 12 bases from J, leaving 23 bases between. The germline V gene has CDR1 LNHDA and CDR2 SQIVND (reference sequence). The CDR3 sequence: CASRLGQSLMLELFF. The CDR3 DNA reads as TGTGCCAGTAGACTCGGACAGTCGTTAATGTTGGAACTGTTTTTT.